Below, 9 T cell receptor beta chains from the same sample are listed, as sequenced in a study of response to subunit inactivated influenza vaccine. Via MiXCR, TCRdb re-called the RT-PCR reads, giving one row per CDR3 protein. The sample records more than 400,000 distinct CDR3 sequences, about 7.2% being singletons. Sample: PBMCs from blood, taken roughly 24 months after vaccination. Every receptor here comes from a man between 50 and 70 years old who received an inactivated influenza vaccine.

A few counts support this clonotype. The gene calls are TRBV20-1 and TRBJ2-3; 12 bases map to TRBD2. This CDR3 contains 13 residues. The J segment lost 8 bases and the V segment lost 4 bases, leaving 4 bases of the junction unmatched. Germline CDR1 is DFQATT and CDR2 is SNEGSKA (reference sequence). CDR3 nucleotides: TGCAGTGCTACTCTAGCGGGAGGGACTACGCAGTATTTT. Protein product: CSATLAGGTTQYF.

This clonotype showed up just a few times. This rearrangement joins TRBV7-2 to TRBJ1-5, with no clear D. Deletions cut 1 base from V and 7 bases from J, with 8 bases between. Germline V gene lookup returns CDR1 SGHTA and CDR2 FQGNSA. The CDR3 is 13 residues long. CDR3 region: CASSLEREQPQHF. DNA for the CDR3: TGTGCCAGCAGCTTAGAACGGGAACAGCCCCAGCATTTT.

CDR3 in amino acids: CASSYMGGYIQYF. DNA of the CDR3: TGTGCCAGCAGTTATATGGGGGGGTACATTCAGTACTTC. The chain recombines TRBV12-3 or TRBV12-4 with TRBJ2-4, with TRBD2 matching 7 bases. CDR3 length: 13 amino acids. Trimming cost V 4 bases and J 8 bases; bases outside gene matches: 5.

This clonotype was seen a few times. The chain is built from TRBV7-8 and TRBJ1-4; D gene ambiguous. The CDR3 consists of 13 residues. Germline assignment: CDR1 SGHVS and CDR2 FQNEAQ. V gave up 7 bases and J gave up 0 bases, with 6 bases separating them. The DNA of the CDR3 is TGTGCCAGCACATTTGCAACTAATGAAAAACTGTTTTTT. Translated: CASTFATNEKLFF. The variable domain in full, completed from reference TRBV7-8 and TRBJ1-4, reads GAGVSQSPRYKVAKRGQDVALRCDPISGHVSLFWYQQALGQGPEFLTYFQNEAQLDKSGLPSDRFFAERPEGSVSTLKIQRTQQEDSAVYLCASTFATNEKLFFGSGTQLSVL.

The genes are TRBV5-1 and TRBJ1-2; no clear D gene. The CDR3 has 15 residues. V was shortened by 0 bases and J by 4 bases, with 13 bases between the two germline ends. Per the germline V gene, CDR1 is SGHRS and CDR2 is YFSETQ. CDR3 amino acids: CASSLVTGGVYGYTF. For the CDR3, the DNA is TGCGCCAGCAGCTTGGTCACTGGTGGGGTCTATGGCTACACCTTC.

This clonotype has more than one count but fewer than ten. The chain combines TRBV30 with TRBJ2-6; 8 positions agree with TRBD1. The CDR3 has 15 residues. CDR1 and CDR2 (germline): GTSNPN, SVGIG (reference sequence). V was clipped by 2 bases and J by 4 bases; unmatched bases: 4. The CDR3 nucleotides read TGTGCCTGGAGTCGGACAGGGAACGGGGCCAACGTCCTGACTTTC. Its protein product is CAWSRTGNGANVLTF.

The DNA for the CDR3 is TGTGCCAGCAGCGCCCCCCGCGCCCTAGCGGGAGGGCGGGATACGCAGTATTTT. Residues: CASSAPRALAGGRDTQYF. The V and J genes are TRBV7-8 and TRBJ2-3; 12 nucleotides line up with TRBD2. In germline, CDR1 is SGHVS, CDR2 FQNEAQ. The CDR3 totals 18 residues. Trimming took 5 bases from V and 6 from J; bases not matched to a gene: 15.

This clonotype was seen only a few times. The chain couples TRBV5-5 to TRBJ2-5; TRBD1 is a possible D gene (5 bases). CDR3 length: 16 amino acids. Germline V gene data show CDR1 as SGHKS and CDR2 as YYEKEE (reference sequence). Trimming left V 0 bases short and J 2 bases short, with 14 bases between. Here the CDR3 reads CASSLASDRSQETQYF. In DNA form, the CDR3 reads TGTGCCAGCAGCTTGGCTTCCGACAGAAGTCAAGAGACCCAGTACTTC.

This clonotype has at least ten counts. The chain uses TRBV2 and TRBJ2-6; perhaps TRBD1 as D (6 bases). V gave up 6 bases and J gave up 0 bases, with 15 bases separating them. This CDR3 has 17 amino acids. Germline V gene data show CDR1 as SNHLY and CDR2 as FYNNEI. DNA of the CDR3: TGTGCCAGCAGCGAAACCACAGGGTTCTCTGGGGCCAACGTCCTGACTTTC. It translates to CASSETTGFSGANVLTF.